This entry lists 8 T cell receptor beta chains sequenced from one sample in a study of cytomegalovirus exposure and HLA in healthy donors. Some clones are missing from TCRdb's copy, which holds only in-frame ones; the method was immunoSEQ multiplex PCR. The sample records 300,000 to 350,000 clones, approximately 88% being singletons. Sequencing input: PBMCs. Source of these receptors: a man aged 25 to 40 in good health and CMV-seronegative.

The V call is TRBV6-6, the J call TRBJ2-1, with a tentative D call TRBD2 (6 bases). V lost 7 bases, J lost 5 bases, and 21 bases lay in between. Germline values: CDR1 MNHNY, CDR2 SVGAGI (reference sequence). The CDR3 totals 16 residues. The CDR3: CASIRDYGGIHNEQFF. For the CDR3, the DNA is TGTGCCAGCATCCGCGACTACGGAGGGATCCACAATGAGCAGTTCTTC.

This rearrangement joins TRBV11-3 to TRBJ1-1; no definite D call. Germline V gives CDR1 SGHNT, CDR2 YENEEA. CDR3 length equals 14 residues. Trimming took 5 bases from V and 1 from J, leaving 11 bases between them. CDR3 sequence reads: CASSEASGNTEAFF. In DNA form, the CDR3 reads TGTGCCAGCAGCGAGGCCAGTGGGAACACTGAAGCTTTCTTT. Looking up the rest from reference TRBV11-3 and TRBJ1-1 gives the full variable domain: EAGVVQSPRYKIIEKKQPVAFWCNPISGHNTLYWYLQNLGQGPELLIRYENEEAVDDSQLPKDRFSAERLKGVDSTLKIQPAELGDSAVYLCASSEASGNTEAFFGQGTRLTVV.

CDR3 in DNA: TGTGCCAGCACAAACAAAACAGGGCTCCTTCACACCGGGGAGCTGTTTTTT. It codes for CASTNKTGLLHTGELFF. The chain combines TRBV7-6 with TRBJ2-2; a possible D gene is TRBD1 (6 bases). Germline V lookup: CDR1 SGHVS, CDR2 FNYEAQ. The CDR3 contains 17 residues. The V and J ends lost 7 bases and 3 bases respectively, with 21 bases between them. The complete variable domain, with remaining parts taken from reference TRBV7-6 and TRBJ2-2, reads GAGVSQSPRYKVTKRGQDVALRCDPISGHVSLYWYRQALGQGPEFLTYFNYEAQQDKSGLPNDRFSAERPEGSISTLTIQRTEQRDSAMYRCASTNKTGLLHTGELFFGEGSRLTVL.

The rearrangement links TRBV4-3 to TRBJ2-7, with TRBD1 identical over 10 bases. This CDR3 region has 16 residues. The germline gives CDR1 LGHNA, CDR2 YSLEER. V dropped 0 bases and J dropped 4; count of bases not matched to a gene: 6. The CDR3 coding sequence is TGCGCCAGCAGCCAAGATCGGGGACAGGGGTTATACGAGCAGTACTTC. Protein product: CASSQDRGQGLYEQYF.

The chain couples TRBV5-6 to TRBJ2-1; 14 nucleotides align to TRBD2. V trimming: 4 bases; J trimming: 5 bases; junction bases outside the gene matches: 2. Germline CDR1 is SGHDT and CDR2 is YYEEEE. The CDR3 totals 15 residues. For the CDR3, the DNA is TGTGCCAGCAGCAAGGGACTAGCGGGGGACAATGAGCAGTTCTTC. Translated: CASSKGLAGDNEQFF. Full variable domain (rest looked up from reference TRBV5-6 and TRBJ2-1): DAGVTQSPTHLIKTRGQQVTLRCSPKSGHDTVSWYQQALGQGPQFIFQYYEEEERQRGNFPDRFSGHQFPNYSSELNVNALLLGDSALYLCASSKGLAGDNEQFFGPGTRLTVL.

The chain employs TRBV15 and TRBJ2-2; D uncertain. CDR3 length: 16 amino acids. Trimming cost V 1 base and J 0 bases, with 9 bases left between them. Looked up from germline, CDR1 is LNHNV and CDR2 is YYDKDF (reference sequence). DNA for the CDR3: TGTGCCACCAGCAGAGCTAACCGCGCGAACACCGGGGAGCTGTTTTTT. Its protein is CATSRANRANTGELFF. The complete variable domain, with remaining parts taken from reference TRBV15 and TRBJ2-2, reads DAMVIQNPRYQVTQFGKPVTLSCSQTLNHNVMYWYQQKSSQAPKLLFHYYDKDFNNEADTPDNFQSRRPNTSFCFLDIRSPGLGDTAMYLCATSRANRANTGELFFGEGSRLTVL.

The chain combines TRBV2 with TRBJ2-4; 8 bases are shared with TRBD1. The CDR3 loop spans 12 amino acids. V lost 6 bases and J lost 10; bases outside the gene matches: 5. Germline values: CDR1 SNHLY, CDR2 FYNNEI. The CDR3 is CASSEDRVIQYF. The DNA for the CDR3 is TGTGCCAGCAGCGAGGACAGGGTGATTCAGTACTTC. The full variable domain, completed using reference TRBV2 and TRBJ2-4, is EPEVTQTPSHQVTQMGQEVILRCVPISNHLYFYWYRQILGQKVEFLVSFYNNEISEKSEIFDDQFSVERPDGSNFTLKIRSTKLEDSAMYFCASSEDRVIQYFGAGTRLSVL.

This clone was seen more than once but under ten times. This chain uses TRBV18 with TRBJ1-2, with 7 bases identical to TRBD1. This CDR3 contains 12 residues. Germline CDR1 and CDR2: KGHSH and LQKENI. The V segment lost 3 bases and the J segment 8 bases; nucleotides outside the gene matches: 3. The CDR3 loop reads CASSPGTDGYTF. In DNA, the CDR3 is TGTGCCAGCTCACCTGGGACAGACGGCTACACCTTC.